These 6 T cell receptor beta chains were sequenced from one sample in a study of identical twins. TCRdb processed the 5' RACE reads anew with MiXCR; each CDR3 protein has one entry. The sample records around 1.7 million distinct CDR3 sequences, 25% to 35% being singletons. Sequenced: cord blood. The receptors derive from a newborn girl in good health.

The chain carries TRBV6-6 and TRBJ2-1, with D maybe TRBD2 (5 bases). The CDR3 length is 13 residues. V was pared by 2 bases and J by 7 bases, with 9 bases between. CDR1 is MNHNY and CDR2 is SVGAGI in the germline V gene (reference sequence). DNA of the CDR3: TGTGCCAGCAGTTACGCTAGCAGGAATGAGCAGTTCTTC. It translates to CASSYASRNEQFF.

This clonotype appeared a few times. The CDR3: CASIRRSPLHF. DNA for the CDR3: TGTGCCAGCATTAGGAGGTCACCCCTCCACTTT. V and J are TRBV6-9 and TRBJ1-6; no clear D. V was cut by 7 bases and J by 10 bases, with 8 bases left in between. The CDR3 is 11 residues long. Germline loops: CDR1 MNHGY, CDR2 SVAAGI.

In this sample, this clonotype turned up a few times. V gene TRBV16 combines with J gene TRBJ2-7; TRBD1 matches at 10 bases. The CDR3 runs to 18 residues. The V gene's germline CDR1 is KGHSY and CDR2 FQNENV. J lost 4 bases, V lost 3 bases, and 15 bases had no gene match. The CDR3 DNA follows: TGTGCCAGCAGCCAGGCCAGACAGGGGGCTATGGGCAAGTACGAGCAGTACTTC. Protein: CASSQARQGAMGKYEQYF. Full variable domain (outside the CDR3, taken from reference TRBV16 and TRBJ2-7): GEEVAQTPKHLVRGEGQKAKLYCAPIKGHSYVFWYQQVLKNEFKFLISFQNENVFDETGMPKERFSAKCLPNSPCSLEIQATKLEDSAVYFCASSQARQGAMGKYEQYFGPGTRLTVT.

The V and J genes are TRBV5-6 and TRBJ1-1; no definite D call. The V gene's germline CDR1 is SGHDT and CDR2 YYEEEE. V lost 6 bases, J lost 2 bases, and 8 bases lay in between. This CDR3 is 12 amino acids long. CDR3 nucleotide sequence: TGTGCCAGCATGATGTTAAACACTGAAGCTTTCTTT. This sequence encodes CASMMLNTEAFF.

The V gene is TRBV12-3 or TRBV12-4, the J gene TRBJ2-5; D gene ambiguous. The CDR3 has 14 amino acids. The V end was cut by 5 bases, the J end by 5 bases, with 15 bases between. In DNA form, the CDR3 reads TGTGCCAGCAGTACACACCCCCACCGGGAGACCCAGTACTTC. Encoded protein: CASSTHPHRETQYF.

This chain connects TRBV28 to TRBJ2-1; D remains ambiguous. The V end lost 3 bases, the J end lost 6 bases, and 9 bases lay between the germline ends. The length of the CDR3 is 13 residues. Germline CDR1 reads MDHEN; CDR2 reads SYDVKM. The CDR3 region has the DNA TGTGCCAGCAGTTTTCGAGCGACCAATGAGCAGTTCTTC. The encoded protein is CASSFRATNEQFF.